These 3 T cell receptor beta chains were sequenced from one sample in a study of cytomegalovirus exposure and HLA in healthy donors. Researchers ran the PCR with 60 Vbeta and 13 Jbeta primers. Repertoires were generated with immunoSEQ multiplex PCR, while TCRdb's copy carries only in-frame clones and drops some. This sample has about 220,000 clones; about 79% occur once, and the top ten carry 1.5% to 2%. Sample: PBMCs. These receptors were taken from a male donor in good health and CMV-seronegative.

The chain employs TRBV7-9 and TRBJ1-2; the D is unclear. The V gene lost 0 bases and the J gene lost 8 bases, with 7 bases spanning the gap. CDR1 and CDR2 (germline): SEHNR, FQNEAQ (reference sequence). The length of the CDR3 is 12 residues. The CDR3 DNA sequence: TGTGCCAGCAGCTTAGCCCTCTTGGGCTACACCTTC. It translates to CASSLALLGYTF.

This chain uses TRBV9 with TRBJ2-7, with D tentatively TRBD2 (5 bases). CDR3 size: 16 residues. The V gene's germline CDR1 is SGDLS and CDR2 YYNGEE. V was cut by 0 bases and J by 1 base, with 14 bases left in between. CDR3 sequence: CASSVDGRIVSYEQYF. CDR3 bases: TGTGCCAGCAGCGTAGATGGGAGAATAGTTTCCTACGAGCAGTACTTC.

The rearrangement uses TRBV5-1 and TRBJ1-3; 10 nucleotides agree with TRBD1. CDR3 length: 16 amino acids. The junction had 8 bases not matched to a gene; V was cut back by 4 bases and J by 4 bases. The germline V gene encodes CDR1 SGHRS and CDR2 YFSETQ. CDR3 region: CASSISDRGSGNTIYF. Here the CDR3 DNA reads TGCGCCAGCAGCATATCGGACAGGGGGTCCGGAAACACCATATATTTT.